These T cell receptor beta chains were read from a single sample in a study of blood T cell repertoires in COVID-19. Sequencing was performed with immunoSEQ multiplex PCR; in TCRdb, only in-frame clones are kept and a portion is missing. The table has fewer than 250,000 clones, 75% to 85% seen once. The material sequenced was peripheral blood. The receptor source for this set is a woman between 65 and 79 years old with acute or convalescent COVID-19. CDR3s include the opening cysteine and the closing phenylalanine or tryptophan. Each record gives: D gene, J gene, V gene, clone size, CDR3 DNA, CDR3 protein. The D gene is left open where the match is weak. A row's size may be missing; if present it is once, few, many or a size class.

d_gene: NA; j_gene: TRBJ2-2; v_gene: TRBV10-3; abundance: few; CDR3nt: TGTGCCATCAGTGAGTCGGGGCCAGGGTCGGCCGGGGAGCTGTTTTTT; CDR3aa: CAISESGPGSAGELFF
d_gene: NA; j_gene: TRBJ1-1; v_gene: TRBV23-1; abundance: NA; CDR3nt: TGCGCCAGCAGTCAATCGGACCCCCAGACAGGAGGCATGAACACTGAAGCTTTCTTT; CDR3aa: CASSQSDPQTGGMNTEAFF
d_gene: TRBD1; j_gene: TRBJ1-5; v_gene: TRBV24-1; abundance: NA; CDR3nt: TGTGCCACCAGTGATTCCGGGACAGGGTCGTTATATAGCAATCAGCCCCAGCATTTT; CDR3aa: CATSDSGTGSLYSNQPQHF
d_gene: TRBD2; j_gene: TRBJ2-1; v_gene: TRBV5-4; abundance: NA; CDR3nt: TGTGCCAGCAGCTCCACTAGCGGGGGAGGAAACTACAATGAGCAGTTCTTC; CDR3aa: CASSSTSGGGNYNEQFF
d_gene: NA; j_gene: TRBJ1-2; v_gene: TRBV28; abundance: few; CDR3nt: TGTGCCAGCAGTTTTCGGGCAGGGGTTCGGGGCTACACCTTC; CDR3aa: CASSFRAGVRGYTF
d_gene: NA; j_gene: TRBJ1-5; v_gene: TRBV5-1; abundance: NA; CDR3nt: TGCGCCAGCAGCTTAGGAGAAACGAGCAATCAGCCCCAGCATTTT; CDR3aa: CASSLGETSNQPQHF
d_gene: TRBD1; j_gene: TRBJ2-7; v_gene: TRBV18; abundance: once; CDR3nt: TGTGCCAGCTCACCAGTACAGGGGGCCCACGAGCAGTACTTC; CDR3aa: CASSPVQGAHEQYF
d_gene: TRBD1; j_gene: TRBJ1-1; v_gene: TRBV7-8; abundance: NA; CDR3nt: TGTGCCAGCAGCTTAGCGGACAGGCTGAACACTGAAGCTTTCTTT; CDR3aa: CASSLADRLNTEAFF
d_gene: NA; j_gene: TRBJ1-1; v_gene: TRBV3-1/TRBV3-2; abundance: NA; CDR3nt: TGTGCCAGCAGCCAGGCGGAGAACACTGAAGCTTTCTTT; CDR3aa: CASSQAENTEAFF
d_gene: TRBD1; j_gene: TRBJ2-2; v_gene: TRBV28; abundance: NA; CDR3nt: TGTGCCAGCAGCCAGGGACAGGGGGCTACCGGGGAGCTGTTTTTT; CDR3aa: CASSQGQGATGELFF
d_gene: NA; j_gene: TRBJ2-1; v_gene: TRBV15; abundance: NA; CDR3nt: TGTGCCACCTCAGGGGCCCAGGGTAGGAATGAGCAGTTCTTC; CDR3aa: CATSGAQGRNEQFF
d_gene: TRBD1; j_gene: TRBJ1-2; v_gene: TRBV27; abundance: NA; CDR3nt: TGTGCCAGCAGTTCCCGGGACAGGGGTTTGGCCCGGTATGGCTACACCTTC; CDR3aa: CASSSRDRGLARYGYTF
d_gene: TRBD1; j_gene: TRBJ1-6; v_gene: TRBV30; abundance: few; CDR3nt: TGTGCCTGGAGTGTCCCTGGGACAGGGTATTCACCCCTCCACTTT; CDR3aa: CAWSVPGTGYSPLHF
d_gene: NA; j_gene: TRBJ1-3; v_gene: TRBV6-5; abundance: NA; CDR3nt: TGTGCCAGCAGTTACGCGGTCAGCTCTGGAAACACCATATATTTT; CDR3aa: CASSYAVSSGNTIYF
d_gene: TRBD1; j_gene: TRBJ1-2; v_gene: TRBV12-3/TRBV12-4; abundance: few; CDR3nt: TGTGCCAGCAGAGGGGACAGAGCGGGCGGCTACACCTTC; CDR3aa: CASRGDRAGGYTF
d_gene: TRBD1; j_gene: TRBJ2-2; v_gene: TRBV5-1; abundance: NA; CDR3nt: TGCGCCAGCAGCTTGACAGGGGGGTACACCGGGGAGCTGTTTTTT; CDR3aa: CASSLTGGYTGELFF
d_gene: NA; j_gene: TRBJ2-1; v_gene: TRBV15; abundance: NA; CDR3nt: TGTGCCACCAGCAGAGGAACGCCCCGGAGGGACAATGAGCAGTTCTTC; CDR3aa: CATSRGTPRRDNEQFF
d_gene: TRBD1; j_gene: TRBJ1-2; v_gene: TRBV7-2; abundance: NA; CDR3nt: TGTGCCAGCAGCTCGGGACAGGCCATCTATGGCTACACCTTC; CDR3aa: CASSSGQAIYGYTF
d_gene: TRBD2; j_gene: TRBJ2-1; v_gene: TRBV5-1; abundance: NA; CDR3nt: TGCGCCAGCAGCTGGTCTAGCGGGGGGGCCCGGGAGCAGTTCTTC; CDR3aa: CASSWSSGGAREQFF
d_gene: NA; j_gene: TRBJ1-2; v_gene: TRBV5-1; abundance: NA; CDR3nt: TGCGCCAGCAGTTTCGATCAGGGAGGTAACTATGGCTACACCTTC; CDR3aa: CASSFDQGGNYGYTF
d_gene: NA; j_gene: TRBJ2-5; v_gene: TRBV7-9; abundance: NA; CDR3nt: TGTGCCAGCAGCCAGTCCGGGGGATCAGAGACCCAGTACTTC; CDR3aa: CASSQSGGSETQYF
d_gene: NA; j_gene: TRBJ1-1; v_gene: TRBV19; abundance: NA; CDR3nt: TGTGCCAGTAGTCGGGCAGGGTTTGACACTGAAGCTTTCTTT; CDR3aa: CASSRAGFDTEAFF
d_gene: TRBD1; j_gene: TRBJ2-1; v_gene: TRBV11-2; abundance: NA; CDR3nt: TGTGCCAGCAGCTTAGTGCAGGGGGCATACAATGAGCAGTTCTTC; CDR3aa: CASSLVQGAYNEQFF
d_gene: TRBD1; j_gene: TRBJ1-1; v_gene: TRBV3-1/TRBV3-2; abundance: few; CDR3nt: TGTGCCAGCAGCCAACCTCGACAGGGTGGAGAAGCTTTCTTT; CDR3aa: CASSQPRQGGEAFF
d_gene: TRBD1; j_gene: TRBJ2-3; v_gene: TRBV6-5; abundance: once; CDR3nt: TGTGCCAGCAGTTACTCGATTACAGGGGGCTGGGATACGCAGTATTTT; CDR3aa: CASSYSITGGWDTQYF
d_gene: NA; j_gene: TRBJ1-4; v_gene: TRBV15; abundance: NA; CDR3nt: TGTGCCACCAGCAGAGCGAAAGGAGGGGTGAATGAAAAACTGTTTTTT; CDR3aa: CATSRAKGGVNEKLFF
d_gene: NA; j_gene: TRBJ2-2; v_gene: TRBV2; abundance: NA; CDR3nt: TGTGCCAGCAGTGGATACAGGACCGGGGAGCTGTTTTTT; CDR3aa: CASSGYRTGELFF
d_gene: TRBD1; j_gene: TRBJ1-1; v_gene: TRBV15; abundance: NA; CDR3nt: TGTGCCACCAGCAGAGAGATCGGGACAGGGAACACTGAAGCTTTCTTT; CDR3aa: CATSREIGTGNTEAFF
d_gene: NA; j_gene: TRBJ1-5; v_gene: TRBV18; abundance: once; CDR3nt: TGTGCCAGCTCACCATGGCAGGGGTCCGATCAGCCCCAGCATTTT; CDR3aa: CASSPWQGSDQPQHF
d_gene: NA; j_gene: TRBJ1-5; v_gene: TRBV28; abundance: NA; CDR3nt: TGTGCCAGCAGTTTTAGTCAGGTCCTCCAGCATTTT; CDR3aa: CASSFSQVLQHF
d_gene: NA; j_gene: TRBJ1-2; v_gene: TRBV28; abundance: NA; CDR3nt: TGTGCCAGCAGTTTAGGGGGTACAGGGAACGGCTACACCTTC; CDR3aa: CASSLGGTGNGYTF
d_gene: NA; j_gene: TRBJ2-3; v_gene: TRBV4-1; abundance: NA; CDR3nt: TGCGCCAGCAGCCAAGTAATCTCCGGGACAGATACGCAGTATTTT; CDR3aa: CASSQVISGTDTQYF
d_gene: TRBD1; j_gene: TRBJ1-1; v_gene: TRBV7-2; abundance: NA; CDR3nt: TGTGCCAGCAGCTTAGGACAGGGGGCGGGGGCTTTCTTT; CDR3aa: CASSLGQGAGAFF
d_gene: NA; j_gene: TRBJ1-6; v_gene: TRBV25-1; abundance: NA; CDR3nt: TGTGCCAGCAGTGAGACAGCCCGTAATTCACCCCTCCACTTT; CDR3aa: CASSETARNSPLHF
d_gene: TRBD1; j_gene: TRBJ2-1; v_gene: TRBV13; abundance: NA; CDR3nt: TGTGCCAGCAGCTCACTCGACAGGGGCGCCTACAATGAGCAGTTCTTC; CDR3aa: CASSSLDRGAYNEQFF
d_gene: NA; j_gene: TRBJ1-6; v_gene: TRBV7-2; abundance: NA; CDR3nt: TGTGCCAGCAGTTGGGGCGGATACGGACGGACAGCCAATTCACCCCTCCACTTT; CDR3aa: CASSWGGYGRTANSPLHF